The clone carrying this T cell receptor beta chain was recorded a few times. TCRdb's copy holds only in-frame clones and misses some; the assay was immunoSEQ multiplex PCR. The sample shows 40,000 to 60,000 clones, roughly 80% of them seen only once. This entry is derived from a study of blood T cell repertoires in COVID-19. V was pared by 3 bases and J by 0 bases, with 21 bases between. This CDR3 has 19 amino acids. Germline V gives CDR1 MGHRA, CDR2 YSYEKL. V and J are TRBV4-1 and TRBJ1-5; D is possibly TRBD1 (5 bases). The sequence derives from a man in his fifties with active COVID-19. The sample taken for sequencing was peripheral blood. In DNA, the CDR3 is TGCGCCAGCAGCCATGTGGGGCCCCTAGGGTCATATAGCAATCAGCCCCAGCATTTT. Amino acids: CASSHVGPLGSYSNQPQHF.